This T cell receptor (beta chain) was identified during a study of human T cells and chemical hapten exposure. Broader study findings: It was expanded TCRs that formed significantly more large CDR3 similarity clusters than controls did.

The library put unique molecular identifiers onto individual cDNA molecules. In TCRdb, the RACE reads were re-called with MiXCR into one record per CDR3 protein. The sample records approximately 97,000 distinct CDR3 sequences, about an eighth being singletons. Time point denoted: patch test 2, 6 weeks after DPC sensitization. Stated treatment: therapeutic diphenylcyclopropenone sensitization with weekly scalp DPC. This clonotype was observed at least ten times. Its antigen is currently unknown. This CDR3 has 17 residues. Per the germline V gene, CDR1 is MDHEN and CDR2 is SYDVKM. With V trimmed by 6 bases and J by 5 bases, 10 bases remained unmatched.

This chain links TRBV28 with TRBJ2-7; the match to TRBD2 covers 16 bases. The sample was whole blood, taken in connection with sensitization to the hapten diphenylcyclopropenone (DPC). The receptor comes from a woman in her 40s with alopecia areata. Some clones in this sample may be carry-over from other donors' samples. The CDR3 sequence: CASSSGTSGRARNEQYF. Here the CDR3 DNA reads TGTGCCAGCAGCTCGGGGACTAGCGGGAGGGCCAGGAACGAGCAGTACTTC.